This record concerns one T cell receptor beta chain sequence. Its antigen is currently unknown. The record originates from a study of CD8 T cells in ankylosing spondylitis. Making use of molecular barcodes, quantitative 5'-RACE generated TCR beta libraries. Each CDR3 protein is one row after TCRdb ran MiXCR on the 5' RACE reads. The profile shows hundreds of thousands of distinct CDR3 sequences, 20% of them singletons. Overall study results and limits: Disease-associated clones were reportedly significantly overrepresented in matched ankylosing spondylitis synovial fluid. Disease-linked clones bore a CD8+ phenotype and were relatively rare in peripheral blood.

The germline V gene encodes CDR1 DFQATT and CDR2 SNEGSKA (reference sequence). Deletions cut 7 bases from V and 3 bases from J, with 14 bases between. The CDR3 has 13 amino acids. V gene TRBV20-1 combines with J gene TRBJ2-3, with D perhaps matching TRBD2 (6 bases). The clonotype originates from a female donor with ankylosing spondylitis or in good health (not recorded which). Source material: blood, either unsorted or a sorted T cell fraction (not recorded which). This CDR3 is CSDGGIETDTQYF. DNA for the CDR3: TGCAGTGACGGAGGGATTGAGACAGATACGCAGTATTTT.